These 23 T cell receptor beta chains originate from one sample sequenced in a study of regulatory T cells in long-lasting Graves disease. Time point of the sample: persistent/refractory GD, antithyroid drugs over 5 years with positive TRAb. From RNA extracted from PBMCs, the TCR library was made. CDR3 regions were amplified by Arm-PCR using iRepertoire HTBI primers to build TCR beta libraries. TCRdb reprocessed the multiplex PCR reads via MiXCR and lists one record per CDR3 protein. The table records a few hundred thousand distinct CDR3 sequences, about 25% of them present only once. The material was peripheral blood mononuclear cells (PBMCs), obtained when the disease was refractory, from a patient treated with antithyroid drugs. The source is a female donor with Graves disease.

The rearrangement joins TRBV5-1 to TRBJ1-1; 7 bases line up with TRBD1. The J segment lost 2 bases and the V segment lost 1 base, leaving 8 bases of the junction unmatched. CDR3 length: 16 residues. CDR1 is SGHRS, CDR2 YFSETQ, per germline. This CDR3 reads CASSLSGTDTNTEAFF. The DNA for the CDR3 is TGCGCCAGCAGCTTGTCAGGGACAGATACAAACACTGAAGCTTTCTTT.

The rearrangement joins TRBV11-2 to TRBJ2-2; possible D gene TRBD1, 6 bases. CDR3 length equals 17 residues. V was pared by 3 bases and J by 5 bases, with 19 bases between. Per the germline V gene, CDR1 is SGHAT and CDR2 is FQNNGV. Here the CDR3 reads CASSLRLGQGLTGELFF. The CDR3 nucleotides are TGTGCCAGCAGCTTGAGGTTGGGGCAGGGGCTTACCGGGGAGCTGTTTTTT. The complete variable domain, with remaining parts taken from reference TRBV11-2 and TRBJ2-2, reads EAGVAQSPRYKIIEKRQSVAFWCNPISGHATLYWYQQILGQGPKLLIQFQNNGVVDDSQLPKDRFSAERLKGVDSTLKIQPAKLEDSAVYLCASSLRLGQGLTGELFFGEGSRLTVL.

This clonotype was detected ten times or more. The CDR3 is CASSLSQREETQYF. As DNA, the CDR3 is TGTGCCAGCAGCTTGTCTCAGAGGGAAGAGACCCAGTACTTC. This chain connects TRBV13 to TRBJ2-5, with a possible D match to TRBD2 (5 bases). Germline lookup yields CDR1 PRHDT and CDR2 FYEKMQ (reference sequence). This CDR3 is 14 amino acids long. Trimming removed 3 bases at V and 3 bases at J, with 11 bases between.

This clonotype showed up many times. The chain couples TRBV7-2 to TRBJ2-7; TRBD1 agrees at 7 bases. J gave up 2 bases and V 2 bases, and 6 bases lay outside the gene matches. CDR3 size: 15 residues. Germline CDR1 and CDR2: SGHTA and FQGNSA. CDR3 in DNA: TGTGCCAGCAGCTTAAGACAGGGTGTCGCCTACGAGCAGTACTTC. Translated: CASSLRQGVAYEQYF.

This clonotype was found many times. Here the CDR3 reads CASRPLGQGAEAFF. CDR3 coding DNA: TGTGCCAGCAGACCTCTAGGACAGGGGGCTGAAGCTTTCTTT. The genes are TRBV2 and TRBJ1-1; 10 bases agree with TRBD1. Looked up from germline, CDR1 is SNHLY and CDR2 is FYNNEI. The CDR3 runs 14 residues. J was trimmed by 6 bases and V by 6 bases; bases with no gene match: 7. Full variable domain (remainder filled in from reference TRBV2 and TRBJ1-1): EPEVTQTPSHQVTQMGQEVILRCVPISNHLYFYWYRQILGQKVEFLVSFYNNEISEKSEIFDDQFSVERPDGSNFTLKIRSTKLEDSAMYFCASRPLGQGAEAFFGQGTRLTVV.

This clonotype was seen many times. The CDR3 spells CASSFRTSGETQYF. The CDR3 DNA is TGTGCCAGCAGCTTCCGGACTAGCGGAGAGACCCAGTACTTC. This chain connects TRBV11-2 to TRBJ2-5, with 10 bases lining up with TRBD2. V lost 3 bases, J lost 4 bases, and 2 bases stayed unmatched. Per the germline V gene, CDR1 is SGHAT and CDR2 is FQNNGV. The CDR3 spans 14 residues.

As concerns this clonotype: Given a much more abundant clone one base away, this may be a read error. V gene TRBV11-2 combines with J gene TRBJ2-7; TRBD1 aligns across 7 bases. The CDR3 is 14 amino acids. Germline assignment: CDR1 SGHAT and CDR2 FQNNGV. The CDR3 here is CASILEVGGNEQYF. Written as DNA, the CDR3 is TGTGCCAGCATCTTAGAAGTAGGGGGCAACGAGCAGTACTTC.

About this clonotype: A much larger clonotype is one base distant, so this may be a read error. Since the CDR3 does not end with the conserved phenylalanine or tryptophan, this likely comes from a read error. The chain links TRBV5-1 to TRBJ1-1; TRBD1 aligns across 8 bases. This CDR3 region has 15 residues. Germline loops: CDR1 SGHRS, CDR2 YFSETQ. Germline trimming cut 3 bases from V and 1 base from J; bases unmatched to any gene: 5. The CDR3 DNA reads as TGCGCCAGCAGCTATCGACAGGGGTCGAACACTGAAGCTTTCTCT. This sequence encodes CASSYRQGSNTEAFS.

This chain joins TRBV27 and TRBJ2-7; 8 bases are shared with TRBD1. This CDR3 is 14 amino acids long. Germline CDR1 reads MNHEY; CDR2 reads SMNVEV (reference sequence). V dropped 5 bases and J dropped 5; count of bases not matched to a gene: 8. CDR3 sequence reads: CASSITGGKNEQYF. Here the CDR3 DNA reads TGTGCCAGCAGTATTACAGGGGGTAAGAACGAGCAGTACTTC.

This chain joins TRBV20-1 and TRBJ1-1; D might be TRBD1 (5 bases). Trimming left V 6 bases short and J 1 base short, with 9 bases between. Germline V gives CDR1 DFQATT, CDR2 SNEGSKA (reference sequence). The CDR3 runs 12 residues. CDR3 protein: CSAGEKNTEAFF. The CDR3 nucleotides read TGCAGTGCAGGGGAGAAGAACACTGAAGCTTTCTTT.

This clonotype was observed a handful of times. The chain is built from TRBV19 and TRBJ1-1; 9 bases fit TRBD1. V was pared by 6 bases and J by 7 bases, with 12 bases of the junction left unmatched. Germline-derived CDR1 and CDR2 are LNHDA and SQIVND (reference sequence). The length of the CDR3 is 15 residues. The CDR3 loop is CASSRAGTGTGEAFF. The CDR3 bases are TGTGCCAGTAGCAGAGCCGGGACAGGGACCGGTGAAGCTTTCTTT.

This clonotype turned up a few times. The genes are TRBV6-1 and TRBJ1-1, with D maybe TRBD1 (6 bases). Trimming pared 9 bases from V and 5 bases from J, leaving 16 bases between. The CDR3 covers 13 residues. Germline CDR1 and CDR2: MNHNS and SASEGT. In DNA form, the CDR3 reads TGTGCCAGGGTGACAGGAAGGAGAACTGAAGCTTTCTTT. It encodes CARVTGRRTEAFF.

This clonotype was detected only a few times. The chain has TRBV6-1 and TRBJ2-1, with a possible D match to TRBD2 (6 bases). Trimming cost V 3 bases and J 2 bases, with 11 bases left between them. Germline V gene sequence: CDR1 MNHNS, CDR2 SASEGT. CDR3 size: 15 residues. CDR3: CASSEASETYNEQFF. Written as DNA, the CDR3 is TGTGCCAGCAGTGAGGCTAGCGAGACCTACAATGAGCAGTTCTTC.

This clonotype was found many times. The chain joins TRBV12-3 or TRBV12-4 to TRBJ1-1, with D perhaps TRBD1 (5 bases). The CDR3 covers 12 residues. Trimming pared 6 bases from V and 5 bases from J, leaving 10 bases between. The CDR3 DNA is TGTGCCAGCAGCCCAAGGGGAACTGAAGCTTTCTTT. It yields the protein CASSPRGTEAFF.

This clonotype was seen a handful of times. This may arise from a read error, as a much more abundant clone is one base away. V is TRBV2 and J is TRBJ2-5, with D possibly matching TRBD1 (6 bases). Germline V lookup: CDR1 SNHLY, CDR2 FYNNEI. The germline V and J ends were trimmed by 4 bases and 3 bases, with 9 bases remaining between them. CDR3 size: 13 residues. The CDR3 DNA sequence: TGTGCCAGCAGTGTGTACAGGGAAGAGACCCAGTACTTC. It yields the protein CASSVYREETQYF. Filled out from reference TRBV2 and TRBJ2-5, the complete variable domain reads EPEVTQTPSHQVTQMGQEVILRCVPISNHLYFYWYRQILGQKVEFLVSFYNNEISEKSEIFDDQFSVERPDGSNFTLKIRSTKLEDSAMYFCASSVYREETQYFGPGTRLLVL.

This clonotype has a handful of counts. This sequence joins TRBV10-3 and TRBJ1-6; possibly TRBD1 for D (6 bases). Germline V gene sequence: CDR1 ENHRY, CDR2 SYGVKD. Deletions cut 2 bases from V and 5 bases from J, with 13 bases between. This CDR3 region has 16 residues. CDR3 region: CAISEVGGLHNSPLHF. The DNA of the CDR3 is TGTGCCATCAGTGAGGTGGGGGGCCTACATAATTCACCCCTCCACTTT.

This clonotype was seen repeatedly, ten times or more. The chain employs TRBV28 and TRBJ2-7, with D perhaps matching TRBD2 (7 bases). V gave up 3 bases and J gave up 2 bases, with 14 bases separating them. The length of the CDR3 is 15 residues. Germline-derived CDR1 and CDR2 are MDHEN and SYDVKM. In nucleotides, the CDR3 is TGTGCCAGCAGTTTTTCGGGGGGCCTAACCTACGAGCAGTACTTC. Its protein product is CASSFSGGLTYEQYF.

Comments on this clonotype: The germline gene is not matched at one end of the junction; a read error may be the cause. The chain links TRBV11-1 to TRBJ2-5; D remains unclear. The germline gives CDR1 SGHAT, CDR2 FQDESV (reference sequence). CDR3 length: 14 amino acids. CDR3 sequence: CASGLDPAVETQYF. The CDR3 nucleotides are TGTGCCAGCGGCTTAGATCCGGCGGTAGAGACCCAGTACTTC.

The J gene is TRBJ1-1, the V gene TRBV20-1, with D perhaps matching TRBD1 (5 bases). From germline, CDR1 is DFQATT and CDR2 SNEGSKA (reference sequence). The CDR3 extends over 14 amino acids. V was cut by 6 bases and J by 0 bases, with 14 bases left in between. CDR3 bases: TGCAGTGCCGTAAACAGGTACATGAACACTGAAGCTTTCTTT. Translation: CSAVNRYMNTEAFF.

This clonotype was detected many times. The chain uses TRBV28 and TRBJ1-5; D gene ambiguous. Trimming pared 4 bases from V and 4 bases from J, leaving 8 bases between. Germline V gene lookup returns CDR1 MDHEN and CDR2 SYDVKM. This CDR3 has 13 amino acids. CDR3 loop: CASSSQFNQPQHF. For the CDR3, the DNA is TGTGCCAGCAGTTCACAGTTTAATCAGCCCCAGCATTTT.

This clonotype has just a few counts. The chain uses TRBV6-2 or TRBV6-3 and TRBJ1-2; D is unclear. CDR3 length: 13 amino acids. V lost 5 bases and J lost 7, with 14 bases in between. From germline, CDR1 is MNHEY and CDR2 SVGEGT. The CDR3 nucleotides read TGTGCCAGCAGTAAGTCCCCGAAGGGTGGCTACACCTTC. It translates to CASSKSPKGGYTF.

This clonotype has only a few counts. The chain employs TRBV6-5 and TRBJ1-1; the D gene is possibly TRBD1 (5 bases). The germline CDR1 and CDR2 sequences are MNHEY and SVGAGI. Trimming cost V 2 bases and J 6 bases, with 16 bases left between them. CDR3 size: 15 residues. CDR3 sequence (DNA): TGTGCCAGCAGTTACCCACGGGGGGTCCTCCCTGAAGCTTTCTTT. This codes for CASSYPRGVLPEAFF.

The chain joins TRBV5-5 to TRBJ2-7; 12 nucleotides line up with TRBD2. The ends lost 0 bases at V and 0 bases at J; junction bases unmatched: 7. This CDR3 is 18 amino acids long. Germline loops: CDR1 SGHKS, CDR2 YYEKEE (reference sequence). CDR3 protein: CASSLVLAGGQNSYEQYF. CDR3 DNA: TGTGCCAGCAGCTTGGTTCTAGCGGGAGGGCAAAACTCCTACGAGCAGTACTTC.